Presented here are 28 T cell receptor beta chains from one specimen sequenced in a study of regulatory T cells in long-lasting Graves disease. Relying on iRepertoire HTBI primers and Arm-PCR of CDR3 regions, the team built TCR beta libraries. TCRdb re-analysed the multiplex PCR reads in MiXCR, keeping a single row per CDR3 protein. The sample includes about 400,000 distinct CDR3 sequences, around 16% of them seen just once. The sample's time point: newly diagnosed GD, antithyroid drugs for less than 3 months. Following extraction of RNA from PBMCs, that RNA was used to make the TCR library. Sequenced here: peripheral blood mononuclear cells (PBMCs), sampled at new diagnosis, from a patient treated with antithyroid drugs. All receptors derive from a female donor with Graves disease.

This clonotype was detected ten times or more. The V call is TRBV9, the J call TRBJ1-1; TRBD1 is a possible D gene (6 bases). The germline V gene has CDR1 SGDLS and CDR2 YYNGEE. This CDR3 has 15 amino acids. V lost 0 bases, J lost 1 base, and 10 bases lay in between. CDR3 bases: TGTGCCAGCAGCGTAGGGGGGGGGGCGAACACTGAAGCTTTCTTT. It yields the protein CASSVGGGANTEAFF.

This clonotype came up many times. The chain recombines TRBV2 with TRBJ2-7; 8 nucleotides agree with TRBD2. The germline V gene encodes CDR1 SNHLY and CDR2 FYNNEI. J lost 6 bases, V lost 2 bases, and 15 bases had no gene match. This CDR3 is 17 amino acids long. The CDR3 region is CASSESSSGRSRSEQYF. CDR3 DNA: TGTGCCAGCAGTGAATCGTCTAGCGGGCGATCCCGCAGCGAGCAGTACTTC. The variable domain in full, with the rest retrieved from reference TRBV2 and TRBJ2-7, is EPEVTQTPSHQVTQMGQEVILRCVPISNHLYFYWYRQILGQKVEFLVSFYNNEISEKSEIFDDQFSVERPDGSNFTLKIRSTKLEDSAMYFCASSESSSGRSRSEQYFGPGTRLTVT.

The genes are TRBV24-1 and TRBJ2-1, with 8 nucleotides matching TRBD1. The CDR3 spans 11 residues. Trimming removed 9 bases from V and 10 bases from J; junction bases left unmatched: 4. Germline CDR1 KGHDR, CDR2 SFDVKD. The CDR3, as DNA: TGTGCCACCCGACAGGGGAACGAGCAGTTCTTC. It specifies CATRQGNEQFF.

This clonotype was detected ten times or more. This rearrangement joins TRBV28 to TRBJ2-7, with 8 bases aligning to TRBD1. CDR1 is MDHEN and CDR2 is SYDVKM in the germline V gene. CDR3 length: 13 residues. The J segment lost 6 bases and the V segment lost 3 bases, leaving 4 bases of the junction unmatched. The CDR3 reads CASSFVQGAEQYF. CDR3 DNA: TGTGCCAGCAGTTTTGTCCAGGGGGCCGAGCAGTACTTC.

V gene TRBV5-6 combines with J gene TRBJ2-2, with D unclear. CDR1 is SGHDT and CDR2 is YYEEEE in the germline V gene. V lost 4 bases, J lost 7 bases, and 11 bases lay in between. This CDR3 region has 13 residues. In DNA, the CDR3 is TGTGCCAGCAGCCTTACCCCGGGCGGGGAGCTGTTTTTT. As protein: CASSLTPGGELFF.

This clonotype occurred many times. This sequence joins TRBV6-5 and TRBJ2-7; TRBD2 matches at 9 bases. Unmatched junction bases numbered 5, after V lost 0 bases and J lost 2 bases. CDR3 length: 16 amino acids. The V gene's germline CDR1 is MNHEY and CDR2 SVGAGI. The CDR3 coding sequence is TGTGCCAGCAGTTACTCGCGGCTAGCGGGACCCTACGAGCAGTACTTC. Translating gives CASSYSRLAGPYEQYF.

The chain recombines TRBV10-3 with TRBJ2-2, with D perhaps given as TRBD1 or TRBD2 (5 bases each). This CDR3 spans 17 amino acids. V was shortened by 6 bases and J by 1 base, with 18 bases between the two germline ends. CDR1 is ENHRY, CDR2 SYGVKD, per germline. The CDR3 is CAISYTGAGQNTGELFF. The CDR3 region has the DNA TGTGCCATCAGCTATACCGGGGCAGGGCAGAACACCGGGGAGCTGTTTTTT.

In this sample, this clonotype turned up a few times. V is TRBV12-3 or TRBV12-4 and J is TRBJ1-6; D is perhaps TRBD1 (6 bases). The CDR3 has 14 residues. The V and J ends lost 6 bases and 6 bases respectively, with 12 bases between them. The CDR3 DNA reads as TGTGCCAGCAGGATACAGGGTCGTAATTCACCCCTCCACTTT. Its protein is CASRIQGRNSPLHF.

About this clonotype: A single base is all that separates this from a far larger clone, so a read error is likely. The chain carries TRBV7-2 and TRBJ2-2, with D possibly being TRBD2 (6 bases). Germline values: CDR1 SGHTA, CDR2 FQGNSA. The CDR3 runs 14 residues. Here the CDR3 reads CASSFSVNTGEVFF. The CDR3 DNA is TGTGCCAGCAGCTTTTCTGTAAACACCGGGGAGGTGTTTTTT.

This clonotype was observed many times. This chain joins TRBV28 and TRBJ2-5, with D possibly TRBD1 on 6 matching bases. Per germline, CDR1 MDHEN and CDR2 SYDVKM. The CDR3 runs to 15 residues. Trimming took 5 bases from V and 2 from J, leaving 15 bases between them. As DNA, the CDR3 is TGTGCCAGCAGTCCGGGTGGGCAGGGGCAAGAGACCCAGTACTTC. Protein: CASSPGGQGQETQYF.

This clonotype was found many times. The gene calls are TRBV28 and TRBJ1-2; D gene unclear. Per germline, CDR1 MDHEN and CDR2 SYDVKM. This CDR3 is built from 15 residues. V lost 6 bases and J 2 bases, leaving 16 bases between the germline ends. Here the CDR3 DNA reads TGTGCCAGCAGCTCTATGATCTCCTCGAACTATGGCTACACCTTC. Its protein product is CASSSMISSNYGYTF.

This clonotype has just a few counts. This may arise from a read error, as a much more abundant clone is one base away. V gene TRBV20-1 combines with J gene TRBJ2-2; 10 bases map to TRBD2. The CDR3 contains 17 residues. Germline V gene sequence: CDR1 DFQATT, CDR2 SNEGSKA (reference sequence). The CDR3 DNA reads as TGCAGTGCTAGGGGGGGAAGCGGGAGGGCGAACACCGGGGAGCTGTCTTTT. It encodes CSARGGSGRANTGELSF.

This clonotype was seen at least ten times. The rearrangement joins TRBV29-1 to TRBJ1-5; D is perhaps TRBD1 (5 bases). The V end was cut by 1 base, the J end by 3 bases, with 10 bases between. CDR3 length: 14 amino acids. Germline assignment: CDR1 SQVTM and CDR2 ANQGSEA. For the CDR3, the DNA is TGCAGCGTTGAAGTAGCAGGGTCCAATCAGCCCCAGCATTTT. This gives the protein CSVEVAGSNQPQHF.

This clonotype has at least ten counts. The chain combines TRBV2 with TRBJ2-7; 10 bases are shared with TRBD2. This CDR3 spans 16 amino acids. With V trimmed by 5 bases and J by 8 bases, 15 bases remained unmatched. Germline-derived CDR1 and CDR2 are SNHLY and FYNNEI. The CDR3 is CASSRTGTSESMKQYF. CDR3 sequence (DNA): TGTGCCAGCAGTCGAACCGGGACTAGCGAGAGCATGAAGCAGTACTTC.

The sample holds many counts of this clonotype. The chain couples TRBV6-1 to TRBJ1-2; a possible D gene is TRBD1 (6 bases). V lost 7 bases, J lost 6 bases, and 15 bases lay in between. The CDR3 is 13 amino acids. CDR1 MNHNS and CDR2 SASEGT come from the germline V gene. CDR3 sequence: CASTRGGVDGYTF. The CDR3 region has the DNA TGTGCCAGCACCCGAGGGGGTGTGGATGGCTACACCTTC.

The chain recombines TRBV28 with TRBJ2-7; 9 nucleotides agree with TRBD2. The CDR3 is 16 residues long. Trimming at V came to 5 bases and at J to 3 bases, leaving 11 bases not matched to a gene. The germline V gene encodes CDR1 MDHEN and CDR2 SYDVKM. In DNA, the CDR3 is TGTGCCAGCAGTGGAACTACGGGACTAGCTGACTACGAGCAGTACTTC. The encoded protein is CASSGTTGLADYEQYF. The entire variable domain, with the rest obtained from reference TRBV28 and TRBJ2-7, is as follows: DVKVTQSSRYLVKRTGEKVFLECVQDMDHENMFWYRQDPGLGLRLIYFSYDVKMKEKGDIPEGYSVSREKKERFSLILESASTNQTSMYLCASSGTTGLADYEQYFGPGTRLTVT.

The chain couples TRBV20-1 to TRBJ2-1; D may be TRBD2 (5 bases). This CDR3 region has 15 residues. Germline V gives CDR1 DFQATT, CDR2 SNEGSKA (reference sequence). V was pared by 6 bases and J by 2 bases, with 17 bases between. CDR3 DNA sequence: TGCAGTGCGGAGCCCTCACTAGGCGCCTACAATGAGCAGTTCTTC. It translates to CSAEPSLGAYNEQFF.

In this sample, this clonotype turned up many times. The V call is TRBV7-2, the J call TRBJ2-3; either TRBD1 or TRBD2 may fit D (6 bases each). This CDR3 region has 15 residues. The V and J ends lost 2 bases and 2 bases respectively, with 11 bases between them. Germline V lookup: CDR1 SGHTA, CDR2 FQGNSA. The CDR3 nucleotides are TGTGCCAGCAGCTTATTGGGGGGCGTCACAGATACGCAGTATTTT. Residues: CASSLLGGVTDTQYF. Full variable domain (rest looked up from reference TRBV7-2 and TRBJ2-3): GAGVSQSPSNKVTEKGKDVELRCDPISGHTALYWYRQSLGQGLEFLIYFQGNSAPDKSGLPSDRFSAERTGGSVSTLTIQRTQQEDSAVYLCASSLLGGVTDTQYFGPGTRLTVL.

The J gene is TRBJ1-1, the V gene TRBV19; D gene unclear. This CDR3 region has 11 residues. CDR1 is LNHDA and CDR2 is SQIVND in the germline V gene (reference sequence). Trimming shortened V by 3 bases and J by 4 bases, and 3 bases separated the two germline ends. CDR3 in amino acids: CASSMLTEAFF. CDR3 bases: TGTGCCAGTAGTATGCTCACTGAAGCTTTCTTT.

This clonotype was seen ten or more times. V and J are TRBV11-1 and TRBJ2-5; possible D gene TRBD1, 5 bases. The CDR3 runs 15 residues. Germline CDR1 SGHAT, CDR2 FQDESV (reference sequence). The V gene lost 4 bases and the J gene lost 5 bases, with 17 bases spanning the gap. The DNA for the CDR3 is TGTGCCAGCAGCTCAAATTGGCAGGGATCGGAGACCCAGTACTTC. This sequence encodes CASSSNWQGSETQYF.

This clonotype showed up many times. The chain couples TRBV5-1 to TRBJ2-1; D possibly uses TRBD1 or TRBD2 (5 bases each). The CDR3 is 15 amino acids. Trimming pared 6 bases from V and 3 bases from J, leaving 16 bases between. Germline CDR1 and CDR2: SGHRS and YFSETQ. The CDR3 sequence: CASNDPGTLYNEQFF. The CDR3, as DNA: TGCGCCAGCAATGACCCCGGGACCCTCTACAATGAGCAGTTCTTC.

A note on this clonotype: This may stem from a read error, because a much larger clone lies one nucleotide away. In this CDR3 the conserved last residue, phenylalanine or tryptophan, is missing, so a read error is likely. The chain links TRBV5-1 to TRBJ1-2; D is undetermined. CDR3 length: 18 residues. The germline CDR1 and CDR2 sequences are SGHRS and YFSETQ. V lost 4 bases to trimming and J lost 7 bases, with 29 bases between them. CDR3 region: CASSRINPESPVGGGYTI. The CDR3 region has the DNA TGCGCCAGCAGCCGCATTAATCCCGAATCTCCGGTGGGAGGTGGCTACACCATC.

This clonotype has ten or more counts. The chain uses TRBV9 and TRBJ1-5, with D perhaps TRBD1 (6 bases). Trimming took 2 bases from V and 5 from J, leaving 14 bases between them. The CDR3 spans 15 residues. Per the germline V gene, CDR1 is SGDLS and CDR2 is YYNGEE. The chain's CDR3 is CASSVGGGPHQPQHF. The CDR3 DNA reads TGTGCCAGCAGCGTCGGGGGGGGGCCCCATCAGCCCCAGCATTTT.

CDR3 protein: CASTLLVGGSPLHF. Written as DNA, the CDR3 is TGTGCCAGCACCCTCCTGGTCGGGGGATCACCCCTCCACTTT. This chain uses TRBV27 with TRBJ1-6; maybe TRBD1 (5 bases). The CDR3 runs to 14 residues. Germline V gene lookup returns CDR1 MNHEY and CDR2 SMNVEV (reference sequence). Trimming took 7 bases from V and 10 from J, leaving 17 bases between them.

This chain connects TRBV7-6 to TRBJ2-1, with TRBD2 identical over 9 bases. The CDR3 is 15 amino acids. CDR1 is SGHVS and CDR2 is FNYEAQ in the germline V gene. J was trimmed by 8 bases and V by 2 bases; bases with no gene match: 7. The CDR3 here is CASSLIGGRAHEQFF. CDR3 in DNA: TGTGCCAGCAGCTTAATCGGCGGGAGGGCCCATGAGCAGTTCTTC.

This clonotype was observed a single time. The chain combines TRBV7-9 with TRBJ2-7, with D perhaps matching TRBD2 (6 bases). Trimming stripped 6 bases from V and 13 bases from J, with 16 bases between. The CDR3 runs 11 residues. Germline V gene data show CDR1 as SEHNR and CDR2 as FQNEAQ (reference sequence). The CDR3: CASRYGSRAYF. CDR3 coding DNA: TGTGCCAGCAGATACGGGAGCAGGGCCTACTTC.

This clonotype was seen at least ten times. The chain uses TRBV27 and TRBJ2-7, with D possibly called TRBD1 or TRBD2 (5 bases each). Germline CDR1 MNHEY, CDR2 SMNVEV (reference sequence). This CDR3 has 13 residues. Trimming left V 6 bases short and J 3 bases short, with 12 bases between. The CDR3: CASRRDGIYEQYF. The CDR3, as DNA: TGTGCCAGCAGACGGGACGGCATCTACGAGCAGTACTTC.

This clonotype was seen repeatedly, ten times or more. This rearrangement joins TRBV6-1 to TRBJ2-3; D might be TRBD2 (5 bases). V shed 3 bases and J shed 0 bases, with 7 bases lying between them. CDR1 and CDR2 (germline): MNHNS, SASEGT. The CDR3 has 14 amino acids. The DNA for the CDR3 is TGTGCCAGCAGTGATCTAGCTAGCACAGATACGCAGTATTTT. As protein: CASSDLASTDTQYF.